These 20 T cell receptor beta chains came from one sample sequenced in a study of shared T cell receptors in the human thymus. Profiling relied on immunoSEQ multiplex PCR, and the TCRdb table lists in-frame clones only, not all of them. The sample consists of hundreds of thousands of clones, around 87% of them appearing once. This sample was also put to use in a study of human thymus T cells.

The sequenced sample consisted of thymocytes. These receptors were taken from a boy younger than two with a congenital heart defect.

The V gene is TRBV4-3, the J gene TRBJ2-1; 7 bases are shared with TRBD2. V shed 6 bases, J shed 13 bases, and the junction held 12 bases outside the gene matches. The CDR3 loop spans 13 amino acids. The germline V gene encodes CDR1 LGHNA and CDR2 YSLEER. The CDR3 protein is CASSLVAGLPQFF. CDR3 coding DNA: TGCGCCAGCAGTCTTGTAGCGGGTCTACCCCAGTTCTTC.

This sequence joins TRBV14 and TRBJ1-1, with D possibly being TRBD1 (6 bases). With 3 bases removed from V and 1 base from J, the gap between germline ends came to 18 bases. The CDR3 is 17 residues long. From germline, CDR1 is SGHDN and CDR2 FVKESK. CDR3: CASSQGSQGRANTEAFF. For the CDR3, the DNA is TGTGCCAGCAGCCAGGGATCACAGGGCCGCGCGAACACTGAAGCTTTCTTT.

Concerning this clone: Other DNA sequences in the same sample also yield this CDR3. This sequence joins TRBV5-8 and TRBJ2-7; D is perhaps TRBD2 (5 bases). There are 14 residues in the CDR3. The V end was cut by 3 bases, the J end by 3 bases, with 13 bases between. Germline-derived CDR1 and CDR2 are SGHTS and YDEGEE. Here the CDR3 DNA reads TGTGCCAGCAGCTCCCGGACTTCGAACTACGAGCAGTACTTC. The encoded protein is CASSSRTSNYEQYF.

The CDR3 region is CASRRETQYF. The CDR3 nucleotides read TGTGCCAGCAGGCGAGAGACCCAGTACTTC. The chain uses TRBV2 and TRBJ2-5, with D hard to call. The CDR3 length is 10 residues. Trimming left V 6 bases short and J 4 bases short, with 3 bases between. Germline V gene data show CDR1 as SNHLY and CDR2 as FYNNEI. The full variable domain, its missing parts supplied by reference TRBV2 and TRBJ2-5, is EPEVTQTPSHQVTQMGQEVILRCVPISNHLYFYWYRQILGQKVEFLVSFYNNEISEKSEIFDDQFSVERPDGSNFTLKIRSTKLEDSAMYFCASRRETQYFGPGTRLLVL.

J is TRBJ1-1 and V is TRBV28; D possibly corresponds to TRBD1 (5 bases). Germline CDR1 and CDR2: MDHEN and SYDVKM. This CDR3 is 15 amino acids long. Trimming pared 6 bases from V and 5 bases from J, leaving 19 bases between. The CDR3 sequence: CASSPSGREGTEAFF. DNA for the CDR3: TGTGCCAGCAGCCCCTCCGGCAGGGAGGGGACTGAAGCTTTCTTT. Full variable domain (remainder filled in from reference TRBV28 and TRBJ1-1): DVKVTQSSRYLVKRTGEKVFLECVQDMDHENMFWYRQDPGLGLRLIYFSYDVKMKEKGDIPEGYSVSREKKERFSLILESASTNQTSMYLCASSPSGREGTEAFFGQGTRLTVV.

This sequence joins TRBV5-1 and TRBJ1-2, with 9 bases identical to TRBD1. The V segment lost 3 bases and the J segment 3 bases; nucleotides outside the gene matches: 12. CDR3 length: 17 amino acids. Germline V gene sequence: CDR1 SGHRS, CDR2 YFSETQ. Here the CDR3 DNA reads TGCGCCAGCAGCTCTGGACAGGGGCCAAGGTTGGACTATGGCTACACCTTC. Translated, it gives CASSSGQGPRLDYGYTF.

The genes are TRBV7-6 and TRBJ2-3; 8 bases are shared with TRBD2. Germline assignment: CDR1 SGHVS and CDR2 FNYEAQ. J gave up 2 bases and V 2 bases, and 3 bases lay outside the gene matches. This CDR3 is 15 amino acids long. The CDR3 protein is CASSLSGLVTDTQYF. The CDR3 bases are TGTGCCAGCAGCTTATCGGGACTAGTCACAGATACGCAGTATTTT.

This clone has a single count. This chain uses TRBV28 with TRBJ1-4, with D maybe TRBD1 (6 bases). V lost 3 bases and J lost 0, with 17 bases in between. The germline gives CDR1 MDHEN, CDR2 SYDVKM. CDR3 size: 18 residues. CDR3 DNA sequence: TGTGCCAGCAGTTTCAGGGACACCGGCTTAGCAACTAATGAAAAACTGTTTTTT. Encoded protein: CASSFRDTGLATNEKLFF.

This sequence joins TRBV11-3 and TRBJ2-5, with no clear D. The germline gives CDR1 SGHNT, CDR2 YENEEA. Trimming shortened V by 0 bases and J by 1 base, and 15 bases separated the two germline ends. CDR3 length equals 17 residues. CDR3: CASSLDPSRRLQETQYF. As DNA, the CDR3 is TGTGCCAGCAGCTTAGACCCGTCCCGGCGGCTCCAAGAGACCCAGTACTTC.

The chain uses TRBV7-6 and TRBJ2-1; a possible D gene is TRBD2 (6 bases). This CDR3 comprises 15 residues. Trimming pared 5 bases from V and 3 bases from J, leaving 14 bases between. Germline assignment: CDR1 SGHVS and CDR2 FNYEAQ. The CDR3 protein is CASSTLAEHYNEQFF. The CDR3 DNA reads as TGTGCCAGCAGCACTTTAGCGGAGCACTACAATGAGCAGTTCTTC.

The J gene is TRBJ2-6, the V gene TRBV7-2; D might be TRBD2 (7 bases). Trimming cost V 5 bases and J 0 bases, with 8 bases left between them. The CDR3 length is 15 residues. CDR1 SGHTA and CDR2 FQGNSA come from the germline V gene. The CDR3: CASSGGASGANVLTF. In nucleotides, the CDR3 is TGTGCCAGCAGCGGGGGGGCCTCTGGGGCCAACGTCCTGACTTTC.

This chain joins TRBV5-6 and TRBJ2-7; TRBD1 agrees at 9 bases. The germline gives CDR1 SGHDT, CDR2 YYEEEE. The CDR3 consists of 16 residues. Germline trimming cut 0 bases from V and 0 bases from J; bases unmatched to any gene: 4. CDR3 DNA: TGTGCCAGCAGCTTGGCACGGGACAGGGTCTCCTACGAGCAGTACTTC. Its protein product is CASSLARDRVSYEQYF.

As DNA, the CDR3 is TGTGCCAGCAGCTGTATCTCGGGACTAGCGGCTAGCACAGATACGCAGTATTTT. Translating it yields CASSCISGLAASTDTQYF. This chain uses TRBV13 with TRBJ2-3; 11 bases agree with TRBD2. Looked up from germline, CDR1 is PRHDT and CDR2 is FYEKMQ (reference sequence). This CDR3 spans 18 amino acids. V gave up 4 bases and J gave up 0 bases; unmatched junction bases: 9. The entire variable domain, with the rest obtained from reference TRBV13 and TRBJ2-3, is as follows: AAGVIQSPRHLIKEKRETATLKCYPIPRHDTVYWYQQGPGQDPQFLISFYEKMQSDKGSIPDRFSAQQFSDYHSELNMSSLELGDSALYFCASSCISGLAASTDTQYFGPGTRLTVL.

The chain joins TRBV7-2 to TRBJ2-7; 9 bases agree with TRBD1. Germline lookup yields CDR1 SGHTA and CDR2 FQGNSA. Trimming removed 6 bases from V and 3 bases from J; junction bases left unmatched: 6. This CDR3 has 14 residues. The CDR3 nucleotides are TGTGCCAGCAGACCCCGGGACAGGGTCTACGAGCAGTACTTC. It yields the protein CASRPRDRVYEQYF.

CDR3 nucleotides: TGTGCCAGCAGCTTAGATTACACAGGGGCCTATGGCTACACCTTC. As protein: CASSLDYTGAYGYTF. The chain joins TRBV7-8 to TRBJ1-2, with 7 bases aligning to TRBD1. The CDR3 loop spans 15 amino acids. V shed 1 base, J shed 4 bases, and the junction held 6 bases outside the gene matches. CDR1 is SGHVS and CDR2 is FQNEAQ in the germline V gene.

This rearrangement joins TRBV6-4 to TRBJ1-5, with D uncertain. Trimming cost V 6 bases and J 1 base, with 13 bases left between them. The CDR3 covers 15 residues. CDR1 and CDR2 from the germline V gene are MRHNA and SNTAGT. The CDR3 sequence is CASSARGRSNQPQHF. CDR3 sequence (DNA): TGTGCCAGCAGCGCTCGAGGAAGAAGCAATCAGCCCCAGCATTTT.

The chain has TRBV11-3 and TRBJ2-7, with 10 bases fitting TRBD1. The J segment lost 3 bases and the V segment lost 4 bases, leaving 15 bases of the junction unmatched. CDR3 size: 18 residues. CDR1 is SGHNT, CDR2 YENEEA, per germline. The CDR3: CASSSRGQGTWGDYEQYF. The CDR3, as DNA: TGTGCCAGCAGCTCTAGGGGACAGGGGACCTGGGGCGACTACGAGCAGTACTTC.

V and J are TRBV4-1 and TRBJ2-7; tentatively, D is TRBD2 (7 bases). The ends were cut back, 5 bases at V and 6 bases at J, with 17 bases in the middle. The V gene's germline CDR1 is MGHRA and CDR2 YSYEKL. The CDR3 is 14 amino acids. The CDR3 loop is CASSLEGGRGEQYF. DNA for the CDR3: TGCGCCAGCAGCTTAGAGGGGGGGAGGGGCGAGCAGTACTTC.

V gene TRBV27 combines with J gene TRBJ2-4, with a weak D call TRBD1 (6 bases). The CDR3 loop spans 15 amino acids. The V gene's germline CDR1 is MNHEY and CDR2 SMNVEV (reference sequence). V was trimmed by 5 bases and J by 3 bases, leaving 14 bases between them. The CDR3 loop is CASSAGDTGKNIQYF. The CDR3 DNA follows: TGTGCCAGCAGTGCCGGGGACACGGGCAAAAACATTCAGTACTTC.

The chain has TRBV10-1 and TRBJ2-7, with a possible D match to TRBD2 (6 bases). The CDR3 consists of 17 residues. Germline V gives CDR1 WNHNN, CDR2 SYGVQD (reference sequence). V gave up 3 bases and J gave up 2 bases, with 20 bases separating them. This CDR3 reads CASSDKGLTRPTYEQYF. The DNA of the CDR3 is TGCGCCAGCAGTGATAAGGGACTCACTCGCCCTACCTACGAGCAGTACTTC.